The sequence of this TCR beta chain was determined in a study of breast tumors, draining lymph nodes, adjacent tissues. The CDR3 extends over 16 amino acids. Germline V gives CDR1 SGHRS, CDR2 YFSETQ. General observations from the study: Tumors had less TCR diversity than lymph nodes, more than nontumor tissue. Luminal-like breast cancer showed significantly greater tumor-nontumor repertoire similarity than basal-like breast cancer did. Findings are consistent with lymph node origin and intratumoral expansion of most tumor T cells. The lymph node origin of tumor T cells was framed as consistent with a hypothesis, not demonstrated.

For this clonotype: Its antigen is as yet unknown.

Axillary draining lymph nodes of breast cancer patients supplied the node samples. A single record per CDR3 protein comes from TCRdb applying MiXCR to the multiplex PCR reads. The data hold 140,000 or so distinct CDR3 sequences, with around a third observed a single time. This clonotype was obtained from a female donor with breast cancer. Some clones in this sample may be carry-over from other donors' samples. The V and J genes are TRBV5-1 and TRBJ2-7, with 9 bases that match TRBD1. The J call may be wrong; the DNA end is better matched by TRBJ2-1. The sequencing sample was made of axillary lymph node tissue. The CDR3 protein is CASSAPGQGSYNEQFF. CDR3 sequence (DNA): TGCGCCAGCAGCGCCCCGGGACAGGGTTCCTACAATGAGCAGTTCTTC.